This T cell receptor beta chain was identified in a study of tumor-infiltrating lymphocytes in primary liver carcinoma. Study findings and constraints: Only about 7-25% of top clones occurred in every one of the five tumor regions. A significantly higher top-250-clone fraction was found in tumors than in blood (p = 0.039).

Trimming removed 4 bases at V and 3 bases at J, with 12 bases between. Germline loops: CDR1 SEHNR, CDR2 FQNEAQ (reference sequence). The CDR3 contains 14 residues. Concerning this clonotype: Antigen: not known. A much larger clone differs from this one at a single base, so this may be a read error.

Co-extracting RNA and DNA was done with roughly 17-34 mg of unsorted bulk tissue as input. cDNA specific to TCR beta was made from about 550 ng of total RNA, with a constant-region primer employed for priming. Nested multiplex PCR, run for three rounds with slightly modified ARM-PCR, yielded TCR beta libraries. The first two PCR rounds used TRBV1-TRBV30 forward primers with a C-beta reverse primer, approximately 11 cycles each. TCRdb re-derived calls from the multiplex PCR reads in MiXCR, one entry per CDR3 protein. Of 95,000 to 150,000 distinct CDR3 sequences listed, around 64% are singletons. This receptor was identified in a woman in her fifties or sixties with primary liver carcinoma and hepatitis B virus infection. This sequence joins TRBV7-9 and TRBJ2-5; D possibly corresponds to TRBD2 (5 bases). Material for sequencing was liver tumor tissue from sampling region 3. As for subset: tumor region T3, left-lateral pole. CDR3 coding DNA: TGTGCCAGCAGCTCCGGGATAGAGAAAGAGACCCAGTACTTC. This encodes CASSSGIEKETQYF.